This entry is about one TCR beta chain. Trimming took 1 base from V and 1 from J; bases not matched to a gene: 5. CDR3 size: 16 residues. Germline CDR1 is GTSNPN and CDR2 is SVGIG (reference sequence). The sample belongs to a study of technical replicates of blood from a handful of donors. Assay: immunoSEQ multiplex PCR; the TCRdb copy retains only in-frame clones and omits some. The data hold tens of thousands of clones, with 85% to 90% observed a single time. Source material: PBMCs. This chain links TRBV30 with TRBJ2-1, with TRBD2 matching 9 bases. This TCR came from a human donor in good health. Some clones in this sample may be carry-over from other donors' samples. The CDR3 nucleotides read TGTGCCTGGAGTGGGGGCGGGAGGGGATCCTACAATGAGCAGTTCTTC. Translated, it gives CAWSGGGRGSYNEQFF.